This TCR beta chain was documented in a study of cytomegalovirus exposure and HLA in healthy donors (TCRdb year 2017). For context, the study as a whole: An earlier analysis of approximately 590 of the donors reported 250 to 300 Gb of sequence data and 120 million or so unique TCR beta sequences from 150 million to 200 million T cells. An earlier analysis of more than 450 of the donors used high-throughput TCR beta sequencing to judge whether each TCR beta V gene segment behaved as functional or pseudogenic. HLA typing included class I and class II loci at four-digit resolution. To study patterns of TCR occurrence, a later analysis re-analyzed previously published TCR beta repertoires from more than 550 donors and added high-resolution HLA genotyping. Because of strong linkage in the cohort, a few DR-DQ haplotypes were treated as single units for association and clustering. Alongside the repertoire data, information on donor age, sex, ethnicity and CMV serostatus was compiled. In a later genetic analysis, genome-wide SNP genotypes for about three fifths of the roughly 670 donors were used, and that subset was treated as a discovery cohort. On average, roughly 250,000 unique TCR beta nucleotide sequences were sequenced per donor among a few hundred genotyped donors of the cohort, with 15% to 20% of those sequences being non-productive. The later analysis used no new phenotypic data to find candidate immune exposures, relying instead on TCR beta sequences and their occurrence across donors. High-throughput TCR immunosequencing, statistical association of individual TCRs with disease status, and machine learning were combined to predict cytomegalovirus infection status. Using immunosequencing, the study profiled T cell repertoires from 640 or so subjects and related those repertoires to cytomegalovirus serostatus. The aim of the study was to test whether cataloging public T cell receptors could identify signatures of past pathogen exposure. Besides the first cohort of around 670 subjects, a separate validation cohort made up of some 110 different subjects was used. Every repertoire in the discovery cohort had been generated on one and the same sequencing platform. Approximately 300 gigabases of sequencing data and approximately 91 million unique TCR sequences made up an early release that covered nearly 650 HLA-typed donors. Typing coverage varied by locus: 629-630 donors for A, B, C, DRB1 and DQB1; roughly 560 for DQA1; more than 600 for DPA1; more than 450 for DPB1. Among the roughly 380 genotyped donors, roughly 80% belonged to the genetic ancestry cluster associated with self-reported Caucasian donors. Broad study findings and their caveats: Because HLA typing was missing for some donors at each locus, association tests included only the typed subset. The earlier analysis of some 560 of the donors excluded some 15 rarely observed V segments, including chromosome 9 orphons, because counts were too low. A later analysis found that TCR association rates varied across HLA loci, with DRB1 alleles showing the most associated TCRs and HLA-C alleles the fewest. In this cohort, only TCR beta chains were sequenced, and detectable features were limited by the absence of alpha or paired-chain data. V-gene and J-gene trimming of TCR beta chains was associated with a missense DCLRE1C variant in a later genetic analysis, and the association was replicated in an independent cohort. A later analysis associated about 17,000 TCR beta sequences with specific HLA alleles at a false discovery rate of 0.05. In a later analysis, HLA-associated TCR beta chains were found to be more clonally expanded and to have lower generation probabilities than equally common non-associated chains. Correlated functional status among segregating V segments might be attributable to linkage disequilibrium, but an unknown experimental factor could not be ruled out. Most CMV-associated TCR beta chains appeared to be HLA-restricted in a later analysis, and the HLA associations seemed to be driven largely by CMV exposure. The sequencing pipeline was judged likely to have produced a cluster of highly shared sequence variants as a technical artifact. Compared with the roughly 710-donor mean, donors in an Asian-associated ancestry cluster had fewer N-insertions in productive TCRs, according to a later genetic analysis. In an earlier analysis of some 500 of the donors, most TCR beta V segments appeared in productive rearrangements about 90% or about 30% of the time, broadly matching IMGT annotations. CMV serostatus was the only immune exposure information available for the cohort. The study listed 164 TCR beta chains as associated with cytomegalovirus. A further reported finding was that TCR beta sequences accurately predicted the HLA-A and HLA-B alleles for most subjects in the first cohort. The presence/absence analyses assumed that sequencing depth was roughly uniform across donors, and that assumption may not be true. Strong co-occurrence of HLA alleles, especially DR and DQ, made assigning TCR associations to individual alleles difficult. Most TCR sequences were observed very rarely across donors, whereas some public TCRs were present in many individuals. Several of the top co-occurrence clusters appeared to be linked to parvovirus B19, influenza, CMV and Epstein-Barr virus, according to a later analysis. The classifier was reported to diagnose cytomegalovirus status with high specificity and sensitivity in both the original and validation cohorts. It was suggested by the authors that the approach could potentially be generalized to other disease states and immunological phenotypes. The 87-base-pair reads could not distinguish some IMGT-functional V segments, including TRBV6-2 and TRBV6-3, so those segments were excluded. A few of the identified cytomegalovirus-associated TCR beta chains were confirmed in vitro to be specific for cytomegalovirus antigens.

Libraries were made using the immunoSEQ multiplex PCR assay. The multiplex PCR relied on a mix of 60 forward primers for TCR Vbeta segments and 13 reverse primers for TCR Jbeta segments. The CDR3 region of rearranged TCR beta genes was amplified from genomic DNA with a multiplex PCR assay. On the Illumina HiSeq System, the amplified TCR beta libraries were sequenced as 87-base-pair reads. The published analysis was carried out like this. A later analysis tallied approximately 87 million unique TCR beta chains across the 610 or so repertoires, and around 9.9 million of those chains were shared by two or more donors. A nearest-neighbor algorithm error-corrected the raw reads and collapsed the reads into unique sequences, merging closely related sequences to remove PCR and sequencing errors. CDR3 sequences were aligned to IMGT reference sequences to assign V, D and J gene segments. For a sequence to be retained, at least a six-nucleotide match to both a V gene segment and a J gene segment was required. A rearrangement counted as productive if the CDR3 had no stop codons and remained in frame with V and J, and every other rearrangement counted as non-productive. Following IMGT convention, CDR3 was defined as the stretch from the second conserved V-encoded cysteine up to the conserved J-encoded phenylalanine. The earlier analysis of roughly 590 of the donors excluded sequences that lacked an unambiguous match to a single V gene segment. An earlier analysis of a few hundred of the donors classified V segments as functional when productive rearrangements were above 56.7% and as segregating when the standard deviation between donors was above 5%. A statistical classification framework was built to diagnose cytomegalovirus status from the catalog of TCR beta chain sequences. In a later analysis, TCR nucleotide sequences were compared against IMGT/GENE-DB human TR gene sequences so that V and J genes could be assigned. The TCRdist pipeline was used in a later analysis to assign CDR3 sequences and most-parsimonious VDJ recombination scenarios. In a later analysis, each TCR beta chain was defined by its CDR3 amino acid sequence together with its V-gene family, and reads without a unique V-gene family were excluded. As a way to deal with suspected cross-contamination and a sequencing artifact, a later analysis dropped hundreds of nucleotide sequences that were highly shared and had low generation probability. For each public chain, a later analysis derived a clonal expansion index from normalized ranks of inferred template counts within each repertoire. Generation probabilities in a later analysis came from a VDJ recombination model fitted to out-of-frame rearrangements, and those results were checked against IGoR. Hypergeometric tests were used in a later analysis to score TCR-TCR, TCR-HLA and TCR-CMV co-occurrence, with a repertoire-size bias correction applied to the TCR pairs. False discovery rates were estimated in a later analysis by permuting HLA or CMV assignments 20 times. In a later analysis, co-occurring TCRs were grouped using DBSCAN, with TCRdist sequence similarity added in when clustering inside HLA-allele-positive subsets. Repertoires with fewer than 30,000 or more than 120,000 public chains were left out of co-occurrence clustering, as were about five repertoires with anomalous nucleotide sharing. Drawn from immuneACCESS, this table holds only the in-frame rearrangements with V and J called that TCRdb kept. Clones are partly lost; checked studies trace under half to an unresolved V gene and leave the rest unexplained. The V and J calls and the clone size are those of that table, but D and trimming were determined from the DNA. The sample records around 190,000 clones, 75% to 85% of which are singletons. The ten largest clones take up 2% to 2.5% of the sample.

V was cut back by 4 bases and J by 5 bases, leaving a gap of 12 bases between them. The CDR3 spans 14 residues, from the cysteine through the phenylalanine. Left in the record is the CDR3 DNA by itself, 42 bases read in frame from the first base. From the germline V gene, CDR1 is MNHEY and CDR2 is SVGAGI. This clone appeared once. Its antigen is unknown. No clone much larger than this one lies a single base away; base qualities are absent. The cohort comprised some 700 healthy bone marrow donors. All cohort members were sampled while nominally healthy, although unrecorded immune exposures were likely present. The donor tested CMV seronegative and was one of the 352 seronegative cohort members. A peripheral blood sample was provided by each donor, and peripheral blood mononuclear cells were used for TCR beta sequencing. Genomic DNA extraction from the blood cell samples was performed with the Qiagen DNeasy Blood Extraction Kit.

Source material: PBMCs. The TCR comes from a woman in her fifties or sixties in good health and CMV-seronegative. The receptor chain draws on TRBV6-5 and TRBJ2-1, with TRBD2 perhaps the D gene, on 6 matching bases. The nucleotides are TGTGCCAGCAGTTTTGTTAGCGGCAACAATGAGCAGTTCTTC. This gives the protein CASSFVSGNNEQFF.